This T cell receptor beta chain was documented in a study of T cell responses to AZD1222 COVID-19 vaccine. Overall study results and limits: Among the donors, most were white British and more were female, and clonal diversity was possibly underestimated. Baseline testing showed seropositivity in only a handful of AZD1222 recipients.

Second doses were pooled across both intervals (about 4 or about 12 weeks). Profiled with immunoSEQ multiplex PCR; TCRdb holds only in-frame clones, not every one. Here the sample spans tens of thousands of clones, approximately 89% being singletons. The sample holds one count of this clone. Its antigen is not known. The germline gives CDR1 SEHNR, CDR2 FQNEAQ (reference sequence). The CDR3 totals 15 residues. V lost 5 bases to trimming and J lost 4 bases, with 14 bases between them. The specimen was peripheral blood, collected 28 days after the second AZD1222 dose. This sequence originates from an adult who received the AZD1222 COVID-19 vaccine. The chain recombines TRBV7-9 with TRBJ2-2; perhaps TRBD1 as D (5 bases). CDR3: CASSRFRVRTGELFF. The CDR3, as DNA: TGTGCCAGCAGCCGATTCAGGGTCCGCACCGGGGAGCTGTTTTTT.